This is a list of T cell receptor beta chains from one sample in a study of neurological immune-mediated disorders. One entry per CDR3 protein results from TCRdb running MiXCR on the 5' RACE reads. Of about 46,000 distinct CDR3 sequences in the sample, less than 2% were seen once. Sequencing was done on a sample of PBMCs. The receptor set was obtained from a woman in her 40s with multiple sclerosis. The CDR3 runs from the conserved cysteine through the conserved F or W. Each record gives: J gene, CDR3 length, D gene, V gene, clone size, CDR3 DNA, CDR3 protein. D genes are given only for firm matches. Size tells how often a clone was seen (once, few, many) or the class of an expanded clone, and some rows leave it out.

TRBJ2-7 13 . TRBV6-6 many TGTGCCAGCGGGTTGACAAGATCGTACGAGCAGTACTTC CASGLTRSYEQYF
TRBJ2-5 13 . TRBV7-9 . TGTGCCAGCAGCTTAGCCCTCCAAGAGACCCAGTACTTC CASSLALQETQYF
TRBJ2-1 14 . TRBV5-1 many TGCGCCAGCAGCTTGAATCAGCCCTACAATGAGCAGTTCTTC CASSLNQPYNEQFF
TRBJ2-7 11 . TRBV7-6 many TGTGCCAGCAGCGTTACCTACGAGCAGTACTTC CASSVTYEQYF
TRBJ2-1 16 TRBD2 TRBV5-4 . TGTGCCAGCAGCTGGGCTAGCGGGGGGGCCGTCAATGAGCAGTTCTTC CASSWASGGAVNEQFF
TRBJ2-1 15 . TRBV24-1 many TGTGCCACCAGTGATTTTGGTCTAGCAGAGGGTGAGCAGTTCTTC CATSDFGLAEGEQFF
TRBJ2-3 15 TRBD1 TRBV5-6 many TGTGCCAGCAGCTCACGGGACAGGGGACCAGATACGCAGTATTTT CASSSRDRGPDTQYF
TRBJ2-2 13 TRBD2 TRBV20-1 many TGCAGTGCTACCCGGGGGGGGGCCGGGGAGCTGTTTTTT CSATRGGAGELFF
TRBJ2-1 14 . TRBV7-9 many TGTGCCAGCAGCTTAGACGGGGCGGGTAATGAGCAGTTCTTC CASSLDGAGNEQFF
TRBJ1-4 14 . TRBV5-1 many TGCGCCAGCAGCGGCACTGGGCACCGTCAAAAACTGTTTTTT CASSGTGHRQKLFF
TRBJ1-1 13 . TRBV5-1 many TGCGCCACCAGGTGGGATCTTGGAACTGAAGCTTTCTTT CATRWDLGTEAFF
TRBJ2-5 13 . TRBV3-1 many TGTGCCAGCAGCTCAAGACTAGGGGAGACCCAGTACTTC CASSSRLGETQYF
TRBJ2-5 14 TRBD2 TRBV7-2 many TGTGCCAGCAGCTCTGGACTAGCGCTGGAGACCCAGTACTTC CASSSGLALETQYF
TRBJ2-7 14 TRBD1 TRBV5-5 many TGTGCCAGCAGCTCCAGGGGGAGACCTTCGGGGCAGTACTTC CASSSRGRPSGQYF
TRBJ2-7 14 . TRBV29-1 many TGCAGCGTTGTTCGTGGGTTGAGCCCCTACGAGCAGTACTTC CSVVRGLSPYEQYF
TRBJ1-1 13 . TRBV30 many TGTGCCTGGACTGAGCAGGGAACGGCTGAAGCTTTCTTT CAWTEQGTAEAFF
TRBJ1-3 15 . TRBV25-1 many TGTGCCAGCAGTGAATCCTACTACTCTGGAAACACCATATATTTT CASSESYYSGNTIYF
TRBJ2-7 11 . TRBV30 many TGTGCCTGGGGGTGGGGTGCCGAGCAGTACTTC CAWGWGAEQYF
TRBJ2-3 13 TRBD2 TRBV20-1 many TGCAGTGCTGAGCGGGGGAGCACAGATACGCAGTATTTT CSAERGSTDTQYF
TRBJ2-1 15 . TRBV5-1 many TGCGCCAGCAGCCCGGAACCCAACTCCTACAATGAGCAGTTCTTC CASSPEPNSYNEQFF
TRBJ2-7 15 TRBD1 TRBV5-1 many TGCGCCAGCAGCCTGGATGGCGACAGGGTATACGAGCAGTACTTC CASSLDGDRVYEQYF
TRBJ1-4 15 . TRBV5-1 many TGCGCCAGCAGCTTTTATTCCTTTCCCGGTGAAAAACTGTTTTTT CASSFYSFPGEKLFF
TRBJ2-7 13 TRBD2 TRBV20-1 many TGCAGTGCTACTAGCGGGGGGGCGTGGGAGCAGTACTTC CSATSGGAWEQYF
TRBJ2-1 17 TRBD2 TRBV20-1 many TGCAGTGCTTTTCCCCCTGGGACTAGCGGGGGTAACAATGAGCAGTTCTTC CSAFPPGTSGGNNEQFF
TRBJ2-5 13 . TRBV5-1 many TGCGCCAGCAGCTTGGGGGTGGAGGAGACCCAGTACTTC CASSLGVEETQYF
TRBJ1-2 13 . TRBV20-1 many TGCAGTGCTAGAGATCGAAGTTTCTATGGCTACACCTTC CSARDRSFYGYTF
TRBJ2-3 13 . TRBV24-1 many TGTGCCACCAGTGATCCCTTGACAGATACGCAGTATTTT CATSDPLTDTQYF
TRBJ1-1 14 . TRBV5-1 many TGCGCCAGCAGCTTGTTCCTCTCGGACACTGAAGCTTTCTTT CASSLFLSDTEAFF
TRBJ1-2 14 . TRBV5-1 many TGCGCCAGCAGCTTGGAACCGGTTGACTATGGCTACACCTTC CASSLEPVDYGYTF
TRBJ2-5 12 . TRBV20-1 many TGCAGTGCTAGAGATGGCAGGGAGACCCAGTACTTC CSARDGRETQYF
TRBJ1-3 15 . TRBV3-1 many TGTGCCAGCAGCCTTGTTGGGGGAGCTGGAAACACCATATATTTT CASSLVGGAGNTIYF
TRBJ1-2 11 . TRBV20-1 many TGCAGTGCTAGGGTCGACTATGGCTACACCTTC CSARVDYGYTF
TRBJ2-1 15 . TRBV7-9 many TGTGCCAGCAGCCGGCGGACTCAGGGGAACAATGAGCAGTTCTTC CASSRRTQGNNEQFF
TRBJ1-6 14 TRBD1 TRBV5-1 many TGCGCCAGCAGCGCGGGACAGAGAAATTCACCCCTCCACTTT CASSAGQRNSPLHF
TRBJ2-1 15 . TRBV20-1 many TGCAGTGCTAGAGGGTCCGGGGGTCAGTACAATGAGCAGTTCTTC CSARGSGGQYNEQFF
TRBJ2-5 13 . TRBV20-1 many TGCAGTGCTAGAGCCCCCTCTATGGGGACCCAGTACTTC CSARAPSMGTQYF
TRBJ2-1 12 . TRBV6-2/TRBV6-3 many TGTGCCAGCAGACCCCCTTACAATGAGCAGTTCTTC CASRPPYNEQFF
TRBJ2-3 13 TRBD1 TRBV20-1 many TGCAGCGTCCGGGACAGGGGCACAGATACGCAGTATTTT CSVRDRGTDTQYF
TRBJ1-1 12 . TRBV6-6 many TGTGCCAGCAGGCCCGGGACTGCTGAAGCTTTCTTT CASRPGTAEAFF
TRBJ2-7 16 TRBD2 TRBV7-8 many TGTGCCAGCAGCTTCGCCTCTAGCGGGGGGGCCTACGAGCAGTACTTC CASSFASSGGAYEQYF